The 24 T cell receptor beta chains reported below all come from one sample, sequenced in a study of regulatory T cells in long-lasting Graves disease. Noted time point: persistent/refractory GD, antithyroid drugs over 5 years with positive TRAb. Isolated PBMC RNA provided the starting material for the TCR library. TCR beta libraries were built with iRepertoire HTBI primers and Arm-PCR of CDR3 regions. Each CDR3 protein is one row after TCRdb ran MiXCR on the multiplex PCR reads. The data hold some 470,000 distinct CDR3 sequences, with roughly 21% observed a single time. The sample here was peripheral blood mononuclear cells (PBMCs), taken when the disease was refractory, from a patient treated with antithyroid drugs. The origin of the receptors is a female donor with Graves disease.

This clonotype was detected ten times or more. This rearrangement joins TRBV6-1 to TRBJ1-5, with a possible D match to TRBD1 (6 bases). The CDR3 is made up of 14 amino acids. V was shortened by 4 bases and J by 0 bases, with 7 bases between the two germline ends. Germline V gene lookup returns CDR1 MNHNS and CDR2 SASEGT. CDR3 coding DNA: TGTGCCAGCAGTGCACAGGGTAGCAATCAGCCCCAGCATTTT. It codes for CASSAQGSNQPQHF.

This clonotype was seen at least ten times. V is TRBV2 and J is TRBJ2-5, with 7 bases fitting TRBD1. The CDR3 extends over 14 amino acids. J was trimmed by 1 base and V by 6 bases; bases with no gene match: 5. The germline CDR1 and CDR2 sequences are SNHLY and FYNNEI. CDR3 sequence reads: CASRAGTVQETQYF. The CDR3 DNA reads TGTGCCAGCAGGGCTGGGACAGTCCAAGAGACCCAGTACTTC.

Ten or more counts support this clonotype. The V and J genes are TRBV2 and TRBJ1-6, with unresolved D. Looked up from germline, CDR1 is SNHLY and CDR2 is FYNNEI. The ends were cut back, 10 bases at V and 3 bases at J, with 7 bases in the middle. This CDR3 has 12 amino acids. The CDR3 nucleotides are TGTGCCACGGCCGGCTATAATTCACCCCTCCACTTT. Amino acid sequence: CATAGYNSPLHF.

In its sample, this clonotype was seen many times. This chain links TRBV7-2 with TRBJ1-2; D ambiguous. There are 16 residues in the CDR3. Germline CDR1 is SGHTA and CDR2 is FQGNSA. V lost 2 bases and J 4 bases, leaving 17 bases between the germline ends. This CDR3 is CASSLRWEGLPYGYTF. CDR3 bases: TGTGCCAGCAGCTTAAGATGGGAGGGATTGCCCTATGGCTACACCTTC.

The sample holds a few counts of this clonotype. This chain links TRBV30 with TRBJ2-7, with no clear D. The V end lost 4 bases, the J end lost 2 bases, and 12 bases lay between the germline ends. Germline-derived CDR1 and CDR2 are GTSNPN and SVGIG (reference sequence). There are 13 residues in the CDR3. The CDR3 nucleotides read TGTGCCTGGACGAGGTACGAACCCTACGAGCAGTACTTC. It codes for CAWTRYEPYEQYF.

In this sample, this clonotype turned up many times. The chain carries TRBV7-9 and TRBJ2-7; D uncertain. V lost 5 bases and J 2 bases, leaving 16 bases between the germline ends. The CDR3 has 15 amino acids. Germline CDR1 and CDR2: SEHNR and FQNEAQ (reference sequence). The CDR3 DNA sequence: TGTGCCAGCAGCGCCGATGGGTTCGGGCCCTACGAGCAGTACTTC. Protein sequence: CASSADGFGPYEQYF. Using reference TRBV7-9 and TRBJ2-7 for the parts outside the CDR3, the full variable domain is DTGVSQNPRHKITKRGQNVTFRCDPISEHNRLYWYRQTLGQGPEFLTYFQNEAQLEKSRLLSDRFSAERPKGSFSTLEIQRTEQGDSAMYLCASSADGFGPYEQYFGPGTRLTVT.

With respect to this clonotype: With a much larger clone just one base away, this may be a read error. The chain carries TRBV30 and TRBJ1-1; D is unclear. The CDR3 is 10 residues long. Germline values: CDR1 GTSNPN, CDR2 SVGIG (reference sequence). The CDR3: CAWSGYFTRF. The DNA for the CDR3 is TGTGCCTGGAGTGGGTACTTTACGCGCTTT.

This clonotype has ten or more counts. V and J are TRBV28 and TRBJ1-1; the D gene is possibly TRBD1 (6 bases). The CDR3 has 12 residues. The germline V and J ends were trimmed by 5 bases and 5 bases, with 9 bases remaining between them. Per the germline V gene, CDR1 is MDHEN and CDR2 is SYDVKM. The CDR3 loop is CASSERGTEAFF. CDR3 nucleotides: TGTGCCAGCAGTGAGAGGGGGACTGAAGCTTTCTTT.

This clonotype showed up many times. The V call is TRBV6-2 or TRBV6-3, the J call TRBJ2-7, with D perhaps assigned TRBD1 or TRBD2 (5 bases each). CDR1 is MNHEY and CDR2 is SVGEGT in the germline V gene. The CDR3 totals 15 residues. Between the trimmed V and J ends, which lost 4 bases and 4 bases, there was a span of 17 bases. In DNA, the CDR3 is TGTGCCAGCAGTTCGACTCAGGGACCCGAGTACGAGCAGTACTTC. Protein: CASSSTQGPEYEQYF.

This clonotype was detected a few times. This chain links TRBV5-6 with TRBJ2-5; D remains unclear. The CDR3 is 15 residues long. V dropped 2 bases and J dropped 0 bases, with 11 bases sitting between them. CDR1 and CDR2 (germline): SGHDT, YYEEEE. The CDR3, as DNA: TGTGCCAGCAGCTTCCGCAAACCTTACCAAGAGACCCAGTACTTC. Protein product: CASSFRKPYQETQYF.

The chain has TRBV10-3 and TRBJ2-7; 7 bases line up with TRBD2. Germline V gives CDR1 ENHRY, CDR2 SYGVKD. The length of the CDR3 is 14 residues. J gave up 2 bases and V 5 bases, and 6 bases lay outside the gene matches. The CDR3, as DNA: TGTGCCATCAGTCCAGCGGGGAGCCCCTACGAGCAGTACTTC. Protein product: CAISPAGSPYEQYF.

This clonotype showed up many times. The chain uses TRBV6-1 and TRBJ2-2; D not certain. The CDR3 consists of 13 residues. Germline CDR1 and CDR2: MNHNS and SASEGT. The CDR3 DNA reads as TGTGTCCAAAGGACGGATAACACCGGGGAGCTGTTTTTT. This sequence encodes CVQRTDNTGELFF.

This clonotype was observed many times. The chain uses TRBV15 and TRBJ1-1, with D unresolved. Between the trimmed V and J ends, which lost 0 bases and 5 bases, there was a span of 16 bases. Germline CDR1 and CDR2: LNHNV and YYDKDF (reference sequence). CDR3 length: 16 amino acids. In DNA, the CDR3 is TGTGCCACCAGCAGAGATCTCACCGGACTCTTGACTGAAGCTTTCTTT. This gives the protein CATSRDLTGLLTEAFF.

This clonotype showed up just a few times. This rearrangement joins TRBV29-1 to TRBJ2-2; unclear D gene. Germline CDR1 and CDR2: SQVTM and ANQGSEA. The CDR3 contains 14 residues. The V and J ends lost 3 bases and 5 bases respectively, with 13 bases between them. In DNA form, the CDR3 reads TGCAGCGTTGAGGCCCTAGGAGATACCGGGGAGCTGTTTTTT. This encodes CSVEALGDTGELFF.

This clonotype was seen a handful of times. Written as DNA, the CDR3 is TGTGCCAGCAGTTTATTTGCGGGGGGTACCGGGGAGCTGTTTTTT. This codes for CASSLFAGGTGELFF. The V and J genes are TRBV28 and TRBJ2-2; the match to TRBD2 covers 8 bases. This CDR3 region has 15 residues. V dropped 1 base and J dropped 5; count of bases not matched to a gene: 3. Germline lookup yields CDR1 MDHEN and CDR2 SYDVKM.

The sample holds one count of this clonotype. This clone may be a read error of a much larger clone one base away. The rearrangement uses TRBV6-5 and TRBJ1-2; a weak D match, TRBD1 (6 bases). V was shortened by 2 bases and J by 2 bases, with 15 bases between the two germline ends. The CDR3 spans 16 residues. Germline V CDR1 and CDR2: MNHEY, SVGAGI. CDR3 coding DNA: TGTGCCAGCAGTTACCCAACAGGGTGGCCCAACTATGGCTACACCTTC. Protein sequence: CASSYPTGWPNYGYTF.

This clonotype was detected ten times or more. V is TRBV2 and J is TRBJ2-7; D remains unclear. The CDR3 has 14 residues. V was shortened by 4 bases and J by 0 bases, with 10 bases between the two germline ends. The germline V gene encodes CDR1 SNHLY and CDR2 FYNNEI. In DNA, the CDR3 is TGTGCCAGCAGTGTAGAGAGCTTCTCCTACGAGCAGTACTTC. As protein: CASSVESFSYEQYF.

This clonotype appeared many times. The V gene is TRBV20-1, the J gene TRBJ1-2, with D uncertain. The V gene lost 3 bases and the J gene lost 8 bases, with 19 bases spanning the gap. This CDR3 contains 14 residues. Germline V CDR1 and CDR2: DFQATT, SNEGSKA (reference sequence). The CDR3 DNA reads as TGCAGTGCTAGTTCTGGTGGCTCCTTCAGCGGCTACACCTTC. This codes for CSASSGGSFSGYTF.

This chain joins TRBV7-2 and TRBJ2-2, with D possibly matching TRBD2 (7 bases). V was clipped by 8 bases and J by 0 bases, with 10 bases between them. In germline, CDR1 is SGHTA, CDR2 FQGNSA. The CDR3 has 14 amino acids. The CDR3 coding sequence is TGTGCCAGCGGGGGGGCGCCGAACACCGGGGAGCTGTTTTTT. As protein: CASGGAPNTGELFF. The whole variable domain, remainder taken from reference TRBV7-2 and TRBJ2-2, is GAGVSQSPSNKVTEKGKDVELRCDPISGHTALYWYRQSLGQGLEFLIYFQGNSAPDKSGLPSDRFSAERTGGSVSTLTIQRTQQEDSAVYLCASGGAPNTGELFFGEGSRLTVL.

This clonotype was recorded many times. CDR3 nucleotide sequence: TGTGCCAGCAGCCTACCCCCGGGACACCCCGACTCCTACGAGCAGTACTTC. Amino acid sequence: CASSLPPGHPDSYEQYF. This sequence joins TRBV11-2 and TRBJ2-7, with TRBD1 as a possible D gene (6 bases). The CDR3 covers 17 residues. V shed 5 bases and J shed 0 bases, with 20 bases lying between them. Germline loops: CDR1 SGHAT, CDR2 FQNNGV.

Here the CDR3 reads CASSRSGTQAYEQYF. The CDR3 coding sequence is TGTGCCAGCAGTCGCTCCGGGACTCAAGCCTACGAGCAGTACTTC. The rearrangement links TRBV5-4 to TRBJ2-7; maybe TRBD2 (6 bases). In germline, CDR1 is SGHNT, CDR2 YYREEE (reference sequence). The length of the CDR3 is 15 residues. Trimming left V 5 bases short and J 2 bases short, with 17 bases between.

This clonotype was observed many times. The chain joins TRBV6-1 to TRBJ2-7; possibly TRBD1 for D (5 bases). The CDR3 totals 15 residues. V lost 4 bases and J 2 bases, leaving 15 bases between the germline ends. Germline V gene data show CDR1 as MNHNS and CDR2 as SASEGT. The CDR3 nucleotides read TGTGCCAGCAGTGGCCCTCCAGGGTCGGCCTACGAGCAGTACTTC. This codes for CASSGPPGSAYEQYF.

This clonotype was observed at least ten times. This chain connects TRBV15 to TRBJ2-7, with 7 bases matching TRBD2. The V gene's germline CDR1 is LNHNV and CDR2 YYDKDF (reference sequence). The CDR3 runs to 13 residues. V was clipped by 5 bases and J by 2 bases; unmatched bases: 3. The CDR3 protein is CATSGGGTYEQYF. The CDR3 DNA follows: TGTGCCACCAGCGGGGGGGGTACCTACGAGCAGTACTTC.

The rearrangement uses TRBV11-3 and TRBJ1-3, with TRBD1 as a possible D gene (6 bases). Trimming cost V 5 bases and J 0 bases, with 14 bases left between them. The CDR3 totals 16 residues. The germline CDR1 and CDR2 sequences are SGHNT and YENEEA. This CDR3 is CASSPGQLVSGNTIYF. In nucleotides, the CDR3 is TGTGCCAGCAGCCCTGGACAGCTCGTCTCTGGAAACACCATATATTTT.